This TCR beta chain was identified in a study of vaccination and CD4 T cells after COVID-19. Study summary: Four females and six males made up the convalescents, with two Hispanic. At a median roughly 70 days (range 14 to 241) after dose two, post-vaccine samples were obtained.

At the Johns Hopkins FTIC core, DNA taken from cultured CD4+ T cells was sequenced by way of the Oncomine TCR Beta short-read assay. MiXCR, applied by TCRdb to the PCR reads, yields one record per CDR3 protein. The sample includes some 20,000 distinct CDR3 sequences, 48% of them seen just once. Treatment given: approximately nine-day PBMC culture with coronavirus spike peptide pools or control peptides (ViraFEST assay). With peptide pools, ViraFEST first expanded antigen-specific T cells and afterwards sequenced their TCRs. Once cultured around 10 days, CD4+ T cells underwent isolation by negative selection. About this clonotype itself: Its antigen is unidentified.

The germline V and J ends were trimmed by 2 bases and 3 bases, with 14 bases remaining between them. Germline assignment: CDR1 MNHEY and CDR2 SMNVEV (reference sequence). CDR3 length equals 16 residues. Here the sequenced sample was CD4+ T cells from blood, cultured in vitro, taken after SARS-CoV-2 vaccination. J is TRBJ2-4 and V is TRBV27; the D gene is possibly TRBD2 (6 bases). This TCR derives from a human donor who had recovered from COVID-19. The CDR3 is CASSLQGGVDKNIQYF. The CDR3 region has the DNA TGTGCCAGCAGTTTACAGGGAGGAGTGGACAAAAACATTCAGTACTTC.